These 10 T cell receptor beta chains were all obtained from the same sample, sequenced in a study of T cell responses to AZD1222 COVID-19 vaccine. TCRdb's copy holds only in-frame clones and misses some; the assay was immunoSEQ multiplex PCR. The sample includes 90,000 to 120,000 clones, approximately 89% of them seen just once. Material: peripheral blood, obtained on day 0 of AZD1222 vaccination. Receptors were obtained from an adult in good health.

The DNA for the CDR3 is TGTGCCAGCAGTGATCCGCTAGTCGTCACAGATACGCAGTATTTT. As protein: CASSDPLVVTDTQYF. The chain recombines TRBV2 with TRBJ2-3; D gene unclear. Trimming removed 3 bases at V and 2 bases at J, with 12 bases between. This CDR3 is 15 amino acids long. Germline V gives CDR1 SNHLY, CDR2 FYNNEI.

In DNA, the CDR3 is TGTGCCAGCAGCGTCGAAGAGACCCAGTACTTC. Residues: CASSVEETQYF. This sequence joins TRBV2 and TRBJ2-5; D ambiguous. This CDR3 is 11 amino acids long. V was pared by 6 bases and J by 3 bases, with 5 bases between. Germline V gene lookup returns CDR1 SNHLY and CDR2 FYNNEI. The full variable domain, completed using reference TRBV2 and TRBJ2-5, is EPEVTQTPSHQVTQMGQEVILRCVPISNHLYFYWYRQILGQKVEFLVSFYNNEISEKSEIFDDQFSVERPDGSNFTLKIRSTKLEDSAMYFCASSVEETQYFGPGTRLLVL.

The chain combines TRBV3-1 (or the pseudogene TRBV3-2) with TRBJ1-5, with a possible D match to TRBD1 (5 bases). The CDR3 is 15 residues long. The V gene lost 1 base and the J gene lost 8 bases, with 15 bases spanning the gap. Per the germline V gene, CDR1 is LGHDT and CDR2 is YNNKEL (reference sequence). CDR3 coding DNA: TGTGCCAGCAGCCAAGGAACAAGGGGAGGCGAGCCCCAGCATTTT. Translating gives CASSQGTRGGEPQHF.

Points on this clone: Because the CDR3 is missing its conserved closing phenylalanine or tryptophan, this is likely a read error. V usage is TRBV9 and J usage is TRBJ1-6; 9 bases fit TRBD1. With V trimmed by 4 bases and J by 10 bases, 6 bases remained unmatched. Germline V gene data show CDR1 as SGDLS and CDR2 as YYNGEE. This CDR3 region has 14 residues. The CDR3 nucleotides are TGTGCCAGCAGCCCCGGGACAGGGAACTCACCCCTCCACCTT. This gives the protein CASSPGTGNSPLHL.

The V and J genes are TRBV7-2 and TRBJ1-1, with D uncertain. CDR3 length: 15 amino acids. Trimming removed 6 bases at V and 7 bases at J, with 21 bases between. Per the germline V gene, CDR1 is SGHTA and CDR2 is FQGNSA. CDR3 sequence reads: CASRTRLKQRLEAFF. The CDR3 nucleotides read TGTGCCAGCAGAACCAGGCTCAAACAGAGGCTTGAAGCTTTCTTT.

The CDR3 sequence is CASSRDRGFNEQYF. The DNA of the CDR3 is TGCGCCAGCAGTCGGGACAGGGGATTCAACGAGCAGTACTTC. The chain joins TRBV4-1 to TRBJ2-7; 10 bases map to TRBD1. This CDR3 is 14 amino acids long. CDR1 is MGHRA and CDR2 is YSYEKL in the germline V gene. J was trimmed by 5 bases and V by 6 bases; bases with no gene match: 7.

The gene calls are TRBV27 and TRBJ2-7, with a possible D match to TRBD2 (6 bases). Germline V gives CDR1 MNHEY, CDR2 SMNVEV (reference sequence). Trimming stripped 3 bases from V and 3 bases from J, with 15 bases between. The CDR3 is made up of 15 amino acids. The CDR3 DNA reads TGTGCCAGCAGTTTTAGCGGATACAATTTCTACGAGCAGTACTTC. This sequence encodes CASSFSGYNFYEQYF.

The CDR3 sequence: CASSEISGTDYYEQYF. CDR3 nucleotides: TGCGCCAGCAGCGAAATATCCGGGACAGATTATTACGAGCAGTACTTC. The V call is TRBV10-1, the J call TRBJ2-7, with 7 bases identical to TRBD1. The CDR3 has 16 residues. The V segment lost 6 bases and the J segment 4 bases; nucleotides outside the gene matches: 15. Germline V gene lookup returns CDR1 WNHNN and CDR2 SYGVQD (reference sequence).

The V call is TRBV6-6, the J call TRBJ2-7; D uncertain. This CDR3 is built from 17 residues. Germline lookup yields CDR1 MNHNY and CDR2 SVGAGI (reference sequence). V dropped 5 bases and J dropped 0 bases, with 20 bases sitting between them. This CDR3 is CASSRINSPPSSYEQYF. CDR3 nucleotides: TGTGCCAGCAGTCGCATAAACAGTCCCCCCTCCTCCTACGAGCAGTACTTC.

The gene calls are TRBV6-1 and TRBJ2-7; 10 nucleotides match TRBD2. Unmatched junction bases numbered 1, after V lost 3 bases and J lost 2 bases. This CDR3 is built from 14 residues. Germline CDR1 reads MNHNS; CDR2 reads SASEGT. Here the CDR3 DNA reads TGTGCCAGCAGTGATACTAGCGGGGCCTACGAGCAGTACTTC. It specifies CASSDTSGAYEQYF.